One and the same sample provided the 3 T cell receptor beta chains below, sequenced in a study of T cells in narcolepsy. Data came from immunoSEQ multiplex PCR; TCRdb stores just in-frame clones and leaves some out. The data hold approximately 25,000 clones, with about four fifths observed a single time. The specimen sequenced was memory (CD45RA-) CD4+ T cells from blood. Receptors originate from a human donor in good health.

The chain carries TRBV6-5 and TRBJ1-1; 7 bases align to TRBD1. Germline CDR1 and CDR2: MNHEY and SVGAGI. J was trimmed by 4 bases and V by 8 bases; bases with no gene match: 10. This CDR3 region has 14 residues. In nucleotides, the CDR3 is TGTGCCAGCGGAAGGGACAGCGAGTTCACTGAAGCTTTCTTT. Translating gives CASGRDSEFTEAFF.

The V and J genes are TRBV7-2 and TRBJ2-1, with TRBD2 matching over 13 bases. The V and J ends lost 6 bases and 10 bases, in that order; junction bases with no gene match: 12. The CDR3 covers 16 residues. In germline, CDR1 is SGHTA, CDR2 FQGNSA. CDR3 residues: CASSPGTSGVLGEQFF. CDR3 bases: TGTGCCAGCAGTCCCGGGACTAGCGGGGTCCTAGGGGAGCAGTTCTTC.

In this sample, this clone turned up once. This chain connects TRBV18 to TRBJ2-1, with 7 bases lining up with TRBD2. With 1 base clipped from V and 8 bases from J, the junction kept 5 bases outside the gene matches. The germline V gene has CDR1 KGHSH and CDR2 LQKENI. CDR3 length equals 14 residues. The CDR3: CASSPRATSDEQFF. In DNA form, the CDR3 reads TGTGCCAGCTCACCACGGGCCACTAGCGATGAGCAGTTCTTC.